Listed below are T cell receptor beta chains from one sample, sequenced in a study of cytomegalovirus exposure and HLA in healthy donors. Clones were sequenced by immunoSEQ multiplex PCR, and TCRdb holds only the in-frame ones, with some missing. The table includes a few hundred thousand clones, almost 80% detected once. The sequenced sample was PBMCs. These receptors all stem from a man younger than 30 in good health and CMV-seronegative. Both conserved end residues are part of each CDR3. Fields, in order: J gene, V gene, CDR3 protein.

TRBJ2-5	TRBV4-2	CASSQDGTGSQETQYF
TRBJ1-6	TRBV7-2	CASSFGQGVSPLHF
TRBJ2-5	TRBV18	CASSPDSSEETQYF
TRBJ1-1	TRBV19	CASSPQAMVTEAFF
TRBJ2-2	TRBV2	CAKDRGPKNTGELFF
TRBJ1-5	TRBV19	CASAGTGDQPQHF
TRBJ2-1	TRBV6-5	CASSRLAAPLNEQFF
TRBJ2-2	TRBV27	CASRKDLAGVGTGELFF
TRBJ2-1	TRBV13	CASSAGQWEYNEQFF
TRBJ2-2	TRBV5-4	CASSRRDSRNTGELFF
TRBJ1-1	TRBV30	CAWSTPRQGTEAFF
TRBJ2-1	TRBV18	CASSPTRDNDEQFF
TRBJ2-6	TRBV5-4	CASRLAGAGANVLTF
TRBJ2-5	TRBV11-3	CASSLGSTSGAETQYF
TRBJ2-4	TRBV15	CATSRDPQGLAKNIQYF
TRBJ1-1	TRBV9	CASSPPGQGANTEAFF
TRBJ2-4	TRBV5-6	CASSSSSGDKNIQYF
TRBJ2-7	TRBV7-6	CASSLAGRGPPDEQYF
TRBJ2-2	TRBV30	CAWSRQNTGELFF
TRBJ2-1	TRBV27	CASSLPGLGYNEQFF
TRBJ2-7	TRBV19	CASRYAAGVHYEQYF
TRBJ2-7	TRBV5-1	CASSLVAGAYEQYF
TRBJ2-7	TRBV28	CASGTSYEQYF
TRBJ1-2	TRBV21-1	CASSPDRVYGYTF
TRBJ2-5	TRBV5-6	CASSLILGTGEETQYF
TRBJ2-1	TRBV28	CASSLPGSSGRTEQFF
TRBJ1-1	TRBV7-2	CASSFLTGGKSNTEAFF
TRBJ2-7	TRBV10-3	CATWDSDTYEQYF
TRBJ2-6	TRBV9	CASSVDGWAGANVLTF
TRBJ2-3	TRBV6-6	CASSQGTGTDTQYF
TRBJ2-5	TRBV6-6	CASSYLLTETQYF
TRBJ1-4	TRBV6-5	CASSSGSTNEKLFF
TRBJ2-7	TRBV4-2	CASSFSKSSYEQYF